A selection of T cell receptor beta chains follows, all from one sample in a study of spatial heterogeneity in lung cancer. Each CDR3 protein gets one entry after TCRdb re-called the 5' RACE reads with MiXCR. The table lists 48,000 or so distinct CDR3 sequences, roughly 5% of them singletons. This material consisted of PBMCs, taken at surgery. These receptors came from a male donor with early-stage non-small cell lung cancer. The CDR3 runs from the conserved cysteine through the conserved F or W. A D gene is named only where the DNA matches it firmly. Rows give clone size only sometimes, using once, few, many, or a class for an expanded clone.

CDR3 DNA: TGCAGCGTTGAGGGTAGGGGGCAGGGGGAGCTGTTTTTT
CDR3 protein: CSVEGRGQGELFF
D gene: TRBD1
clone size: many
V gene: TRBV29-1
J gene: TRBJ2-2

CDR3 DNA: TGTGCCAGCAGCCCTGGGGGAACGAGCTCCTACAATGAGCAGTTCTTC
CDR3 protein: CASSPGGTSSYNEQFF
D gene: .
clone size: many
V gene: TRBV11-1
J gene: TRBJ2-1

CDR3 DNA: TGCGCCAGCAGCTTGGTCGGGGGCGGCTACGAGCAGTACTTC
CDR3 protein: CASSLVGGGYEQYF
D gene: .
clone size: many
V gene: TRBV5-1
J gene: TRBJ2-7

CDR3 DNA: TGTGCCTGGGATCCTCTTTTCCATCGGGGGGCGCCCGAGGGAGGCTACACCTTC
CDR3 protein: CAWDPLFHRGAPEGGYTF
D gene: .
clone size: many
V gene: TRBV30
J gene: TRBJ1-2

CDR3 DNA: TGTGCCAGCAGTGAATCTACCAGGGGGAAATTGGATTTC
CDR3 protein: CASSESTRGKLDF
D gene: TRBD1
clone size: many
V gene: TRBV25-1
J gene: TRBJ2-4

CDR3 DNA: TGTGCCAGCAGCGTAGTAGGACAGGGCGATGGCTACACCTTC
CDR3 protein: CASSVVGQGDGYTF
D gene: TRBD1
clone size: many
V gene: TRBV9
J gene: TRBJ1-2

CDR3 DNA: TGTGCCAGCAGTCGACTAGAGACCTACGAGCAGTACTTC
CDR3 protein: CASSRLETYEQYF
D gene: .
clone size: few
V gene: TRBV6-1
J gene: TRBJ2-7

CDR3 DNA: TGTGCCAGCAGTGACTCTAAGGGGGACTCCTGGCTCGCTGAAGCTTTCTTT
CDR3 protein: CASSDSKGDSWLAEAFF
D gene: .
clone size: few
V gene: TRBV6-4
J gene: TRBJ1-1

CDR3 DNA: TGCGCCAGCAGTGCGCCGGGAGTTAACACCGGGGAGCTGTTTTTT
CDR3 protein: CASSAPGVNTGELFF
D gene: .
clone size: .
V gene: TRBV5-1
J gene: TRBJ2-2

CDR3 DNA: TGTGCCAGTAGTAGAGACTACGAAGAGACCCAGTACTTC
CDR3 protein: CASSRDYEETQYF
D gene: .
clone size: many
V gene: TRBV19
J gene: TRBJ2-5

CDR3 DNA: TGTGCCAGCAGTGTAACAGGCGGATCCTACAATGAGCAGTTCTTC
CDR3 protein: CASSVTGGSYNEQFF
D gene: .
clone size: .
V gene: TRBV12-3/TRBV12-4
J gene: TRBJ2-1

CDR3 DNA: TGCGCCAGCAGCTTGGAAGATTGGTCCTACAATGAGCAGTTCTTC
CDR3 protein: CASSLEDWSYNEQFF
D gene: .
clone size: .
V gene: TRBV5-1
J gene: TRBJ2-1

CDR3 DNA: TGTGCCAGCAGCCCATTAATTGGGACCCCCACTTGGAAAGAGACCCAGTACTTC
CDR3 protein: CASSPLIGTPTWKETQYF
D gene: .
clone size: many
V gene: TRBV7-6
J gene: TRBJ2-5

CDR3 DNA: TGTGCCAGCTCACCGAGGCTAGCGGAAGACAATGAGCAGTTCTTC
CDR3 protein: CASSPRLAEDNEQFF
D gene: TRBD2
clone size: many
V gene: TRBV18
J gene: TRBJ2-1

CDR3 DNA: TGTGCCAGCAGCCCAGGGGTGGGGTTCGGGAATTCACCCCTCCACTTT
CDR3 protein: CASSPGVGFGNSPLHF
D gene: .
clone size: many
V gene: TRBV2
J gene: TRBJ1-6

CDR3 DNA: TGTGCCAGCGGTAGGACTAGCGTGAACAATGAGCAGTTCTTC
CDR3 protein: CASGRTSVNNEQFF
D gene: TRBD2
clone size: many
V gene: TRBV12-3/TRBV12-4
J gene: TRBJ2-1

CDR3 DNA: TGTGCCAGCAGATCGACAAGGAACACTGAAGCTTTCTTT
CDR3 protein: CASRSTRNTEAFF
D gene: .
clone size: many
V gene: TRBV12-3/TRBV12-4
J gene: TRBJ1-1

CDR3 DNA: TGCAGTGCTACGTTAAGGACGGCGTTAGCCAAAAACATTCAGTACTTC
CDR3 protein: CSATLRTALAKNIQYF
D gene: .
clone size: many
V gene: TRBV20-1
J gene: TRBJ2-4

CDR3 DNA: TGTGCTAGTGGTTTGGTACGCCAAGGCTACACCTTC
CDR3 protein: CASGLVRQGYTF
D gene: .
clone size: many
V gene: TRBV12-5
J gene: TRBJ1-2

CDR3 DNA: TGCAGTGCTAGTCCGAGGACCAAAAACATTCAGTACTTC
CDR3 protein: CSASPRTKNIQYF
D gene: .
clone size: few
V gene: TRBV20-1
J gene: TRBJ2-4

CDR3 DNA: TGTGCCAGCAGTGAATCCCCGACAGGGGCGTATGGCTACACCTTC
CDR3 protein: CASSESPTGAYGYTF
D gene: TRBD1
clone size: many
V gene: TRBV2
J gene: TRBJ1-2

CDR3 DNA: TGTGCCAGCAGTTTCGGCGGGTTGGTGGGGCGGGAGACCCAGTACTTC
CDR3 protein: CASSFGGLVGRETQYF
D gene: .
clone size: many
V gene: TRBV12-3/TRBV12-4
J gene: TRBJ2-5

CDR3 DNA: TGTGCCAGCAGCACCCGACTAGCGGGAGGGACTGGGGAGCTGTTTTTT
CDR3 protein: CASSTRLAGGTGELFF
D gene: TRBD2
clone size: many
V gene: TRBV7-2
J gene: TRBJ2-2

CDR3 DNA: TGCAGTGTGCGGAGGGCGCAAAATCAGCCCCAGCATTTT
CDR3 protein: CSVRRAQNQPQHF
D gene: .
clone size: medium-sized
V gene: TRBV20-1
J gene: TRBJ1-5

CDR3 DNA: TGTGCCAGCAGTTTTCAGGATTACTACGAGCAGTACTTC
CDR3 protein: CASSFQDYYEQYF
D gene: .
clone size: many
V gene: TRBV28
J gene: TRBJ2-7

CDR3 DNA: TGTGCCAGCAGCTTAGATCGGCAGGATGACACCGGGGAGCTGTTTTTT
CDR3 protein: CASSLDRQDDTGELFF
D gene: .
clone size: many
V gene: TRBV7-2
J gene: TRBJ2-2

CDR3 DNA: TGTGCCATCAGCCTTCACTCTAACACAGGGGACAATGAGCAGTTCTTC
CDR3 protein: CAISLHSNTGDNEQFF
D gene: TRBD1
clone size: many
V gene: TRBV10-3
J gene: TRBJ2-1

CDR3 DNA: TGTGCCAGCAGTTACAGTGACGTCTACAATGAGCAGTTCTTC
CDR3 protein: CASSYSDVYNEQFF
D gene: .
clone size: .
V gene: TRBV6-6
J gene: TRBJ2-1

CDR3 DNA: TGTGCCATCAGTGAGTCGGGGGGAATGGCTCAGCCCCAGCATTTT
CDR3 protein: CAISESGGMAQPQHF
D gene: .
clone size: many
V gene: TRBV10-3
J gene: TRBJ1-5

CDR3 DNA: TGTGCCAGCAGCGCTTCCCCGGGACCCCATCTGAGACTGTTTTTT
CDR3 protein: CASSASPGPHLRLFF
D gene: .
clone size: many
V gene: TRBV9
J gene: TRBJ1-4

CDR3 DNA: TGTGCCAGCACCCCCGGACAGGGGAATCAGCCCCAGCATTTT
CDR3 protein: CASTPGQGNQPQHF
D gene: TRBD1
clone size: many
V gene: TRBV12-3/TRBV12-4
J gene: TRBJ1-5

CDR3 DNA: TGTGCCATCAGTGAGGGGCAGGGATGGCACCAAGAGACCCAGTACTTC
CDR3 protein: CAISEGQGWHQETQYF
D gene: .
clone size: .
V gene: TRBV10-3
J gene: TRBJ2-5

CDR3 DNA: TGTGCCAGCAGCGGACATATTGAAGCTTTCTTT
CDR3 protein: CASSGHIEAFF
D gene: .
clone size: many
V gene: TRBV2
J gene: TRBJ1-1

CDR3 DNA: TGTGCCAGTAGTTACCGGGACAGGGGGCCCAAAAACATTCAGTACTTC
CDR3 protein: CASSYRDRGPKNIQYF
D gene: TRBD1
clone size: many
V gene: TRBV19
J gene: TRBJ2-4

CDR3 DNA: TGCAGCGTTCCGGGACCAGCTGCCCCAGATACGCAGTATTTT
CDR3 protein: CSVPGPAAPDTQYF
D gene: .
clone size: many
V gene: TRBV29-1
J gene: TRBJ2-3

CDR3 DNA: TGTGCCAGCAGCCCCCGGAGGGAGGTCTCAGGCAATGAGCAGTTCTTC
CDR3 protein: CASSPRREVSGNEQFF
D gene: .
clone size: few
V gene: TRBV11-2
J gene: TRBJ2-1

CDR3 DNA: TGTGCCAGCAGTTTACAACAGAACTATGGCTACACCTTC
CDR3 protein: CASSLQQNYGYTF
D gene: .
clone size: .
V gene: TRBV27
J gene: TRBJ1-2

CDR3 DNA: TGTGCCAGCAGCCAAGCTAGCGGGGGCTACAATGAGCAGTTCTTC
CDR3 protein: CASSQASGGYNEQFF
D gene: TRBD2
clone size: many
V gene: TRBV14
J gene: TRBJ2-1

CDR3 DNA: TGTGCCAGCAGCTTAGGACAGTTGGGGGCTTTCTTT
CDR3 protein: CASSLGQLGAFF
D gene: .
clone size: many
V gene: TRBV7-9
J gene: TRBJ1-1

CDR3 DNA: TGTGCCAGCAGTCCTCGATCCGGGGAGGCTTTCTTT
CDR3 protein: CASSPRSGEAFF
D gene: .
clone size: many
V gene: TRBV27
J gene: TRBJ1-1

CDR3 DNA: TGCAGTGCTACTAGCGGGAGAGCGGATGAGCAGTTCTTC
CDR3 protein: CSATSGRADEQFF
D gene: TRBD2
clone size: many
V gene: TRBV20-1
J gene: TRBJ2-1

CDR3 DNA: TGTGCCACCAGTGATTCCGGACAGCAAGGCGCCGGGGAGCTGTTTTTT
CDR3 protein: CATSDSGQQGAGELFF
D gene: .
clone size: many
V gene: TRBV24-1
J gene: TRBJ2-2

CDR3 DNA: TGCGCCAGCAGCCAAGAGGTGAGCTCCTACAATGAGCAGTTCTTC
CDR3 protein: CASSQEVSSYNEQFF
D gene: .
clone size: many
V gene: TRBV4-1
J gene: TRBJ2-1

CDR3 DNA: TGCAGCGCGACTAGCGGGAGGGGCACAGATACGCAGTATTTT
CDR3 protein: CSATSGRGTDTQYF
D gene: TRBD2
clone size: many
V gene: TRBV29-1
J gene: TRBJ2-3

CDR3 DNA: TGCAGTGCTAGCGGGAGGCCGAACACTGAAGCTTTCTTT
CDR3 protein: CSASGRPNTEAFF
D gene: .
clone size: many
V gene: TRBV20-1
J gene: TRBJ1-1

CDR3 DNA: TGTGCCAGCAGTAGAGGACTAGCGGGCACAGATACGCAGTATTTT
CDR3 protein: CASSRGLAGTDTQYF
D gene: TRBD2
clone size: .
V gene: TRBV6-5
J gene: TRBJ2-3

CDR3 DNA: TGTGCCAGCAGTGAGGAATCAGATACGCAGTATTTT
CDR3 protein: CASSEESDTQYF
D gene: .
clone size: many
V gene: TRBV2
J gene: TRBJ2-3

CDR3 DNA: TGCGCCAGCAGCTTGGTGGCCGCCTCCTACGAGCAGTACTTC
CDR3 protein: CASSLVAASYEQYF
D gene: .
clone size: many
V gene: TRBV5-1
J gene: TRBJ2-7

CDR3 DNA: TGCAGTGCTAGTCCTTCGACAGGGAACTATGGCTACACCTTC
CDR3 protein: CSASPSTGNYGYTF
D gene: TRBD1
clone size: many
V gene: TRBV20-1
J gene: TRBJ1-2

CDR3 DNA: TGTGCCAGCAGTCCCATTGATTCCTACGAGCAGTACTTC
CDR3 protein: CASSPIDSYEQYF
D gene: .
clone size: .
V gene: TRBV6-2/TRBV6-3
J gene: TRBJ2-7

CDR3 DNA: TGTGCCAGCAGTTACGGCCTAGACGATACGCAGTATTTT
CDR3 protein: CASSYGLDDTQYF
D gene: .
clone size: many
V gene: TRBV6-6
J gene: TRBJ2-3

CDR3 DNA: TGTGCCAGCAGAGGACCCCTCAGGGGTCAGCCCCAGCATTTT
CDR3 protein: CASRGPLRGQPQHF
D gene: .
clone size: many
V gene: TRBV2
J gene: TRBJ1-5

CDR3 DNA: TGTGCCAGTAGTGCTACAGGGGGCAGCTATGGCTACACCTTC
CDR3 protein: CASSATGGSYGYTF
D gene: TRBD1
clone size: many
V gene: TRBV19
J gene: TRBJ1-2